This entry features one T cell receptor (beta chain) sequence. Its specific antigen is unknown. No quality values exist for individual bases; no much larger clone is one base distant. Based on the germline V gene, the CDR1 and CDR2 sequences are ENHRY and SYGVKD. Ends trimmed: V by 6 bases, J by 7 bases; bases unmatched to a gene: 8. From its cysteine to its phenylalanine, the CDR3 spans 16 amino acids. Left in the record is the CDR3 DNA by itself, 48 bases read in frame from the first base. TCRbeta CDR3 regions were amplified from genomic DNA using the immunoSEQ Assay, a bias-controlled multiplex PCR. The authors processed their data as follows. The number of nucleated cells in each sample was estimated by amplification of reference gene primers within the assay. To quantify the absolute abundance of each unique TCRbeta CDR3 rearrangement, sequence reads were collapsed and filtered. Productive Simpson clonality was computed per sample as the square root of Simpson's diversity index over productive rearrangements. Sourced from immuneACCESS, this table was stored by TCRdb with only in-frame sequences that have V and J called. A share of the clones is absent; for the studies checked, an unresolved V gene accounts for under half, and the remainder has no known explanation. V, J and clone size are taken as reported in that table, and D and trimming were inferred from the DNA itself. This sample gives under 350,000 clones in total; 65% to 90% of them show up just once. Clones ranked in the top ten supply 3.5% to 4.5% of the sample.

Enrolling through a virtual design, the prospective study's participants ranged in age from roughly 18 to 100 years and lived across 20 to 30 United States geographic areas. In the prospective study, participants were assigned to cohorts based on the clinical history participants reported in a screening survey and a study questionnaire. Each participant in the prospective study had whole blood, serum and a nasopharyngeal or oropharyngeal swab collected by mobile phlebotomists. Participants in the prospective study had the option to provide additional blood draws and questionnaires over an approximately 2-month period. Prospective study blood samples were shipped either frozen or at room temperature before DNA extraction. These data come from a study of blood T cell repertoires in COVID-19 (dated by TCRdb to about 2020). Regarding the research as a whole: Collaborator samples came from the United States, Italy and Spain and covered acute and convalescent phases of COVID-19. The dataset comprised deeply sampled blood TCRbeta repertoires from subjects exposed to, actively infected with, or recovered from COVID-19. The repertoires were released in a freely available public database intended as a resource for research on the immune response to SARS-CoV-2. The sample metadata nearly always contained a de-identified subject ID, COVID-19 status, age in years and sex. Samples came from the ongoing ImmuneRACE study (first 160 participants) plus 1,254 subjects from 6 global collaborators. HLA class I and class II types, where available, came from metadata supplied by the sample provider rather than from assay-based typing. The material from the prospective study consisted of cDNA or gDNA derived from T cells, B-cell-depleted T cells, or PBMCs. Study-wide conclusions, independent of this receptor: How much clinical and demographic metadata was included differed by source and by participant, and the metadata was provided uncurated.

The specimen sequenced was PBMCs or T cells enriched from blood (not recorded which). The TCR originated in a woman aged 40 to 55 with acute COVID-19. The chain employs TRBV10-3 and TRBJ2-2; the central 13 bases match TRBD2. The nucleotide sequence is TGTGCCATCAGCCACACTAGCGGGGGGGCCAACGGGGAGCTGTTTTTT. It translates as CAISHTSGGANGELFF.